Below are 5 T cell receptor beta chains sequenced from a single sample in a study of cytomegalovirus exposure and HLA in healthy donors (dated 2017 in TCRdb). Receptors were amplified or captured by the immunoSEQ multiplex PCR assay. The multiplex PCR relied on a mix of 60 forward primers for TCR Vbeta segments and 13 reverse primers for TCR Jbeta segments. TCRdb obtained this table from immuneACCESS and retained in-frame rearrangements with V and J assigned. These tables miss some clones; where compared with another copy, unresolved V genes account for less than half of the shortfall, and the remainder is unexplained. The sample records 140,000 to 150,000 clones, 77% of which are singletons. The ten biggest clones cover less than 5% of the sample. Material for sequencing was PBMCs. The source is a male donor in good health and CMV-seronegative.

The V gene is TRBV5-6, the J gene TRBJ1-2; a weak D match, TRBD1 (6 bases). The germline CDR1 and CDR2 sequences are SGHDT and YYEEEE. Trimming took 4 bases from V and 2 from J, leaving 12 bases between them. This CDR3 region has 14 residues. The DNA of the CDR3 is TGTGCCAGCAGCCCACTTACAGGGAACTATGGCTACACCTTC. Amino acids: CASSPLTGNYGYTF. The full variable domain, completed using reference TRBV5-6 and TRBJ1-2, is DAGVTQSPTHLIKTRGQQVTLRCSPKSGHDTVSWYQQALGQGPQFIFQYYEEEERQRGNFPDRFSGHQFPNYSSELNVNALLLGDSALYLCASSPLTGNYGYTFGSGTRLTVV.

The chain combines TRBV5-4 with TRBJ2-7; weak D call: TRBD1 (6 bases). Trimming took off 4 bases at V and 2 bases at J, with 19 bases between the two ends. Germline V gives CDR1 SGHNT, CDR2 YYREEE (reference sequence). The CDR3 is made up of 16 amino acids. The CDR3, as DNA: TGTGCCAGCAGCCCTCCCCCCAGGGGAGAAACCTACGAGCAGTACTTC. This gives the protein CASSPPPRGETYEQYF.

This sequence joins TRBV9 and TRBJ2-7; possible D gene TRBD2, 6 bases. V was trimmed by 0 bases and J by 3 bases, leaving 13 bases between them. The CDR3 has 15 amino acids. Germline-derived CDR1 and CDR2 are SGDLS and YYNGEE. The CDR3 DNA follows: TGTGCCAGCAGCGTAGAAGGGACTGAGGACTACGAGCAGTACTTC. It specifies CASSVEGTEDYEQYF. The full variable domain, rest sourced from reference TRBV9 and TRBJ2-7, is DSGVTQTPKHLITATGQRVTLRCSPRSGDLSVYWYQQSLDQGLQFLIQYYNGEERAKGNILERFSAQQFPDLHSELNLSSLELGDSALYFCASSVEGTEDYEQYFGPGTRLTVT.

The V call is TRBV28, the J call TRBJ2-7, with D uncertain. V gave up 2 bases and J gave up 5 bases, with 13 bases separating them. Germline V lookup: CDR1 MDHEN, CDR2 SYDVKM. The CDR3 has 14 residues. The CDR3 nucleotides are TGTGCCAGCAGTTTAATACAGCAAATCCACGAGCAGTACTTC. This codes for CASSLIQQIHEQYF.

The chain combines TRBV10-3 with TRBJ2-7; 8 bases line up with TRBD1. Looked up from germline, CDR1 is ENHRY and CDR2 is SYGVKD. The CDR3 has 14 amino acids. The junction had 11 bases not matched to a gene; V was cut back by 8 bases and J by 5 bases. In DNA form, the CDR3 reads TGTGCCATCCAGACAGGGGTTGGGCGCAACGAGCAGTACTTC. Encoded protein: CAIQTGVGRNEQYF.